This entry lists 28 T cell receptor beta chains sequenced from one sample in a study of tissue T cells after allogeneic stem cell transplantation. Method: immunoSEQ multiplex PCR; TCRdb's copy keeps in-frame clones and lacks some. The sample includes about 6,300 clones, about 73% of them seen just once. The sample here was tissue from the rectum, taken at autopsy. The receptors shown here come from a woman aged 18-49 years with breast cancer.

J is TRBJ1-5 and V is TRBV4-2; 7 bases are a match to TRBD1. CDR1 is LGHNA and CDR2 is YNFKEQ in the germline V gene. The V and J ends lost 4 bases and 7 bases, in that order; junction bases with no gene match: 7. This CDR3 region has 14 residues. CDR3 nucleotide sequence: TGTGCCAGCAGCCCGGCAGGGGGGCAACAGCCCCAGCATTTT. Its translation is CASSPAGGQQPQHF.

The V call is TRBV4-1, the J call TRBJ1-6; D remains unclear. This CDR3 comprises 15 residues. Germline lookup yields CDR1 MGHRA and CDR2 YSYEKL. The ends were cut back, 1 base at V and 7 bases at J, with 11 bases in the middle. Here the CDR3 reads CASSQVGQTNSPLHF. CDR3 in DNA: TGCGCCAGCAGCCAAGTAGGGCAGACCAATTCACCCCTCCACTTT.

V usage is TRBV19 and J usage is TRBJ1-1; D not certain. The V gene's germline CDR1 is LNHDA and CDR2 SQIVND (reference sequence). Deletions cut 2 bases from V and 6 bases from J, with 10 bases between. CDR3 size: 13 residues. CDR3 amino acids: CASSIQYNAEAFF. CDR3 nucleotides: TGTGCCAGTAGTATACAGTACAACGCTGAAGCTTTCTTT.

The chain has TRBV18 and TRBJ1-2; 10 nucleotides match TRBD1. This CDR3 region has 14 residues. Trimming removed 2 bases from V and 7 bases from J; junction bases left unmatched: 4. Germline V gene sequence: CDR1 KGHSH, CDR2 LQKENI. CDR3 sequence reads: CASSPSGTGVGYTF. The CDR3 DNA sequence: TGTGCCAGCTCACCATCAGGGACAGGGGTTGGCTACACCTTC. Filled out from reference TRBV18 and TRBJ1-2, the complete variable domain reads NAGVMQNPRHLVRRRGQEARLRCSPMKGHSHVYWYRQLPEEGLKFMVYLQKENIIDESGMPKERFSAEFPKEGPSILRIQQVVRGDSAAYFCASSPSGTGVGYTFGSGTRLTVV.

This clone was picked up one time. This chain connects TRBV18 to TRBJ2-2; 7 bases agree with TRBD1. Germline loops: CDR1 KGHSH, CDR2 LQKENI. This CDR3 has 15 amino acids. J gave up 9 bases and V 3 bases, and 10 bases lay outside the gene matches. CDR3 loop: CASSPDLVTGRELFF. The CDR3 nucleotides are TGTGCCAGCTCACCCGACCTGGTGACAGGGAGGGAGCTGTTTTTT.

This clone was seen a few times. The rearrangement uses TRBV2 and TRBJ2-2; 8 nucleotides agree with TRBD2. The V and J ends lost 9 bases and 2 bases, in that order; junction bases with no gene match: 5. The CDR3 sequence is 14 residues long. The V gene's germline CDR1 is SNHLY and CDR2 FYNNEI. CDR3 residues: CARALAGNTGELFF. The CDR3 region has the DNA TGTGCCAGAGCCCTAGCGGGTAACACCGGGGAGCTGTTTTTT.

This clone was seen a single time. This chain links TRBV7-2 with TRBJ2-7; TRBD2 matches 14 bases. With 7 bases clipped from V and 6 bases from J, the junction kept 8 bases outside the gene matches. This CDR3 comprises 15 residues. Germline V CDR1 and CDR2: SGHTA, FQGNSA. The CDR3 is CASTTTSGGAGEQYF. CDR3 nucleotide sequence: TGTGCCAGCACAACGACTAGCGGGGGGGCGGGCGAGCAGTACTTC. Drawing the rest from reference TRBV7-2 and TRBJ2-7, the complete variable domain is GAGVSQSPSNKVTEKGKDVELRCDPISGHTALYWYRQSLGQGLEFLIYFQGNSAPDKSGLPSDRFSAERTGGSVSTLTIQRTQQEDSAVYLCASTTTSGGAGEQYFGPGTRLTVT.

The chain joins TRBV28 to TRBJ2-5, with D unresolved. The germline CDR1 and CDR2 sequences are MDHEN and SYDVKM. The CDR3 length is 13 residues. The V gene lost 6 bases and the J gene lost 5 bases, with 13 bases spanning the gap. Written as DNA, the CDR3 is TGTGCCAGCAGCCAATCAGAGTGGGAGACCCAGTACTTC. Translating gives CASSQSEWETQYF.

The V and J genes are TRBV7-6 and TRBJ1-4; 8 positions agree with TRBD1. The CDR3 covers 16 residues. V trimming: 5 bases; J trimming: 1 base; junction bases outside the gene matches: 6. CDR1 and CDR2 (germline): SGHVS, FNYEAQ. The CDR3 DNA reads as TGTGCCAGCAGCCTCGGACAGGGAGGAACTAATGAAAAACTGTTTTTT. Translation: CASSLGQGGTNEKLFF.

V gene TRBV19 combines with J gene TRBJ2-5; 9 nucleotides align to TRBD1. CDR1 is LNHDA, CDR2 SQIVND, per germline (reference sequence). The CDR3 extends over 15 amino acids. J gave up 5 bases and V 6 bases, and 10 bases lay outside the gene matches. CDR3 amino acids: CASRLTQGAGETQYF. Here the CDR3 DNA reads TGTGCCAGTAGGTTAACACAGGGGGCCGGGGAGACCCAGTACTTC.

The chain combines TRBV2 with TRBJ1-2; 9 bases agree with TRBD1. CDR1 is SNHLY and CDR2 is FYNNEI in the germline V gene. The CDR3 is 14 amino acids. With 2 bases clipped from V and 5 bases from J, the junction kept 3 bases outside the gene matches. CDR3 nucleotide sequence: TGTGCCAGCAGTGAATTACAGGGGGCTTATGGCTACACCTTC. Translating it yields CASSELQGAYGYTF.

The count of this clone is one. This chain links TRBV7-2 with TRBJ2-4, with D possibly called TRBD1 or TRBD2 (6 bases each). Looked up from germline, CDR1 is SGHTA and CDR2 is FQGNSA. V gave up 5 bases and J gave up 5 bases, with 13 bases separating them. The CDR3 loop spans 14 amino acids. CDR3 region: CASSIGGPQNIQYF. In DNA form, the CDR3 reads TGTGCCAGCAGCATTGGGGGGCCTCAAAACATTCAGTACTTC.

CDR3 bases: TGTGCCAGCAGCCGAGAACTAGCGGAGGCCTACAATGAGCAGTTCTTC. Protein product: CASSRELAEAYNEQFF. The rearrangement uses TRBV4-2 and TRBJ2-1, with 8 bases matching TRBD2. V gave up 4 bases and J gave up 2 bases; unmatched junction bases: 7. Germline V gene lookup returns CDR1 LGHNA and CDR2 YNFKEQ. The CDR3 runs 16 residues.

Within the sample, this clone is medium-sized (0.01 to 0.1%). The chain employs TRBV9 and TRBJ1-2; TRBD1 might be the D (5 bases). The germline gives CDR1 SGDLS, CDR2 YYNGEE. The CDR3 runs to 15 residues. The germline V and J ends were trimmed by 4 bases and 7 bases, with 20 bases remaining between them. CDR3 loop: CASSLSAGREGGYTF. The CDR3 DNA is TGTGCCAGCAGCCTTAGCGCGGGGCGCGAAGGTGGCTACACCTTC.

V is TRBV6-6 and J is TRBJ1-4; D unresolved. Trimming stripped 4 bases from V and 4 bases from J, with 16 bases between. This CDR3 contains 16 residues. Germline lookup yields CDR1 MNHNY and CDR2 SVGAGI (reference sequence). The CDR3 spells CASSSGVVHLNEKLFF. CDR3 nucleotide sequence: TGTGCCAGCAGTTCTGGGGTGGTCCACCTTAATGAAAAACTGTTTTTT.

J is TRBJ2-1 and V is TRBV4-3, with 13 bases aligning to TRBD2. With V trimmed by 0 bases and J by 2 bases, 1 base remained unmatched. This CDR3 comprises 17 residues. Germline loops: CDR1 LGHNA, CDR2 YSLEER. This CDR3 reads CASSQEGTSGTYNEQFF. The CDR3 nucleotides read TGCGCCAGCAGCCAAGAGGGGACTAGCGGGACCTACAATGAGCAGTTCTTC.

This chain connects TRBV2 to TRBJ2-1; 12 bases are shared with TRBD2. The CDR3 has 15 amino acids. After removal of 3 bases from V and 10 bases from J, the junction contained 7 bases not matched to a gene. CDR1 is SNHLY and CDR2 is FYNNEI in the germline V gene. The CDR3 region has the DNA TGTGCCAGCAGTGAGATCGCTAGCGGGAGGGGAGAGCAGTTCTTC. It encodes CASSEIASGRGEQFF.

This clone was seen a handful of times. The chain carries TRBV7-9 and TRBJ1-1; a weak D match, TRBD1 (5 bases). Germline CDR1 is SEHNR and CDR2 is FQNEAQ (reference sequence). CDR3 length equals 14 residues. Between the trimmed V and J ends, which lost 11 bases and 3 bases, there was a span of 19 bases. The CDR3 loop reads CAAAGDPWDTEAFF. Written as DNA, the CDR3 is TGTGCCGCGGCGGGGGACCCTTGGGACACTGAAGCTTTCTTT.

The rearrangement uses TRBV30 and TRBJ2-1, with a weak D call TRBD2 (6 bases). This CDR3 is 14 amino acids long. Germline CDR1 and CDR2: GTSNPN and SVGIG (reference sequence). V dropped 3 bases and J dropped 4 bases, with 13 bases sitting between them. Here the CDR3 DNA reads TGTGCCTGGAGCCCCGGTAGCGGATACAATGAGCAGTTCTTC. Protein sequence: CAWSPGSGYNEQFF.

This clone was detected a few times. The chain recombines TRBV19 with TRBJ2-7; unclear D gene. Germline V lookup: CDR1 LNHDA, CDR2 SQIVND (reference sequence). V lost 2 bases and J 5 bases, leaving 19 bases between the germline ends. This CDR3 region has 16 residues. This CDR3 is CASSIFLGVSKDEQYF. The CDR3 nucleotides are TGTGCCAGTAGTATATTTTTGGGTGTAAGTAAGGACGAGCAGTACTTC.

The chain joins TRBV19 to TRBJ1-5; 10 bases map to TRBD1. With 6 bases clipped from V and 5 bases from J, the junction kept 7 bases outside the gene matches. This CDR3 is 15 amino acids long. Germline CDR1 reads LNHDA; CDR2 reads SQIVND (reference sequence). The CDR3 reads CASRRGTGEDQPQHF. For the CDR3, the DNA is TGTGCCAGTAGGAGGGGGACAGGGGAAGATCAGCCCCAGCATTTT. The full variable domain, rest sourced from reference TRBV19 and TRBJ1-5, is DGGITQSPKYLFRKEGQNVTLSCEQNLNHDAMYWYRQDPGQGLRLIYYSQIVNDFQKGDIAEGYSVSREKKESFPLTVTSAQKNPTAFYLCASRRGTGEDQPQHFGDGTRLSIL.

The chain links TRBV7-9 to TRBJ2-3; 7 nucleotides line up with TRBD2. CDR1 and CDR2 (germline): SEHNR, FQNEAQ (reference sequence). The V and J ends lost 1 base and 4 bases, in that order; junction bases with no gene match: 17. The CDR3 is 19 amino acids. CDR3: CASSLGAVFGGSVADTQYF. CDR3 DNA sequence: TGTGCCAGCAGCTTAGGAGCGGTCTTTGGCGGGAGTGTCGCAGATACGCAGTATTTT.

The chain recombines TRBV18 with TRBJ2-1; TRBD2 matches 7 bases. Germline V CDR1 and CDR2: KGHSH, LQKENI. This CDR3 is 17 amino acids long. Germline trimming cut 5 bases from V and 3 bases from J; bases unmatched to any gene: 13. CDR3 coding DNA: TGTGCCAGCTCAACACTGACGTCGCGGGGGTTCTACAATGAGCAGTTCTTC. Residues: CASSTLTSRGFYNEQFF.

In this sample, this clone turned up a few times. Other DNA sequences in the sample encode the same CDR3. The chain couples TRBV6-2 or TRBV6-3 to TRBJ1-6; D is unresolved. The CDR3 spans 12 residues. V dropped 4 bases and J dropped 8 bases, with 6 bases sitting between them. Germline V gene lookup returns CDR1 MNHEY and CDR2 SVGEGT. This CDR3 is CASSSSDSPLHF. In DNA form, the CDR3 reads TGTGCCAGCAGTTCGTCAGATTCACCCCTCCACTTT.

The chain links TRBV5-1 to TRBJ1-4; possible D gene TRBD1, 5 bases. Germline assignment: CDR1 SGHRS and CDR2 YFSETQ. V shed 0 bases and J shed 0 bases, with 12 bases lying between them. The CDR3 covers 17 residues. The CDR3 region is CASSLGVADTTNEKLFF. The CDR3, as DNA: TGCGCCAGCAGCTTGGGGGTCGCGGACACAACTAATGAAAAACTGTTTTTT.

The CDR3 coding sequence is TGTGCCATCAGTCGACAGGGGGCGCCCACCGGGGAGCTGTTTTTT. This codes for CAISRQGAPTGELFF. V usage is TRBV10-3 and J usage is TRBJ2-2; 10 bases are a match to TRBD1. This CDR3 has 15 residues. Germline V CDR1 and CDR2: ENHRY, SYGVKD. Trimming removed 5 bases from V and 4 bases from J; junction bases left unmatched: 4.

The CDR3 spells CASSGSDGGFGYTF. CDR3 nucleotides: TGCGCCAGCAGCGGTAGCGACGGAGGATTTGGCTACACCTTC. The chain employs TRBV5-1 and TRBJ1-2, with D hard to call. CDR1 and CDR2 (germline): SGHRS, YFSETQ. Trimming removed 4 bases from V and 7 bases from J, with 17 bases in between. This CDR3 region has 14 residues.

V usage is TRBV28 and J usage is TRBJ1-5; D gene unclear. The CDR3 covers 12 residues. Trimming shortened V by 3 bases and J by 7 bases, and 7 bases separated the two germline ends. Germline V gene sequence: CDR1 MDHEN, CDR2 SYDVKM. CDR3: CASSLWGQPQHF. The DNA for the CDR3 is TGTGCCAGCAGTTTGTGGGGACAGCCCCAGCATTTT. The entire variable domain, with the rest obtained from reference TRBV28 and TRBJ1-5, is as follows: DVKVTQSSRYLVKRTGEKVFLECVQDMDHENMFWYRQDPGLGLRLIYFSYDVKMKEKGDIPEGYSVSREKKERFSLILESASTNQTSMYLCASSLWGQPQHFGDGTRLSIL.